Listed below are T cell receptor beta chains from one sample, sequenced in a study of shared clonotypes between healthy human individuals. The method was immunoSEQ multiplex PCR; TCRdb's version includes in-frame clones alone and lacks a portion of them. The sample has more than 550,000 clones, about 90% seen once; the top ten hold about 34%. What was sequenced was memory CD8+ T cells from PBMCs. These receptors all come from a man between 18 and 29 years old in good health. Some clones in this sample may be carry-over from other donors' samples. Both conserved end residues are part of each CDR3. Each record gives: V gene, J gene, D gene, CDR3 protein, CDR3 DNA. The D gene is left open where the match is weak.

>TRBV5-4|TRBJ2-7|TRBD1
CASTGGRSHEQYF
TGTGCCAGCACAGGGGGCAGATCCCACGAGCAGTACTTC
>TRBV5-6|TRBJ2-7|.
CASSLGQAYYEQYF
TGTGCCAGCAGCTTGGGTCAGGCTTACTACGAGCAGTACTTC
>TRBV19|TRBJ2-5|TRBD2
CASSPRASGQETQYF
TGTGCCAGTAGTCCCCGGGCTAGCGGACAAGAGACCCAGTACTTC
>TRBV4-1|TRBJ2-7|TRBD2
CASSQGLAGGYEQYF
TGCGCCAGCAGCCAAGGGCTAGCGGGAGGCTACGAGCAGTACTTC
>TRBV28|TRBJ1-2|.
CASSMPSHPNYGYTF
TGTGCCAGCAGTATGCCAAGTCATCCCAACTATGGCTACACCTTC
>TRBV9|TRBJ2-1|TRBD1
CASSIQDRGRYNEQFF
TGTGCCAGCAGCATCCAGGACAGGGGTCGCTACAATGAGCAGTTCTTC
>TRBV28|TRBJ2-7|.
CASSFGTNSHEQYF
TGTGCCAGCAGTTTTGGCACTAATTCGCACGAGCAGTACTTC
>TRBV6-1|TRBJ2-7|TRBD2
CASSEGAGGPHEQYF
TGTGCCAGCAGTGAAGGCGCGGGAGGGCCCCACGAGCAGTACTTC
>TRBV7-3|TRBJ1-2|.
CASSLTPWGEEGYTF
TGTGCCAGCAGCTTAACCCCGTGGGGTGAGGAGGGCTACACCTTC
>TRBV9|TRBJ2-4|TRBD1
CASSPGQGENIQYF
TGTGCCAGCAGCCCCGGACAGGGCGAAAACATTCAGTACTTC
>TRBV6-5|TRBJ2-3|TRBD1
CASSYQTGYTDTQYF
TGTGCCAGCAGTTACCAGACAGGGTACACAGATACGCAGTATTTT
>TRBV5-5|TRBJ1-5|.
CASSFRGKEGQPQHF
TGTGCCAGCAGCTTTCGGGGGAAGGAGGGTCAGCCCCAGCATTTT
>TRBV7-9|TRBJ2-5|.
CASSIRQAQETQYF
TGTGCCAGCAGCATACGACAGGCTCAAGAGACCCAGTACTTC
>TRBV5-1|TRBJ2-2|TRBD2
CASSLANGTSGRAGHTGELFF
TGCGCCAGCAGCTTGGCCAATGGGACTAGCGGGAGGGCCGGTCACACCGGGGAGCTGTTTTTT
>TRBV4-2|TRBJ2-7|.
CASSQDLVASPDYYEQYF
TGTGCCAGCAGCCAAGATCTCGTGGCCTCGCCGGATTACTACGAGCAGTACTTC
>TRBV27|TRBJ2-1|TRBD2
CASSFRAGSYNEQFF
TGTGCCAGCAGTTTCCGAGCGGGATCCTACAATGAGCAGTTCTTC
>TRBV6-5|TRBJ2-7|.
CASTPLAGRSYEQYF
TGTGCCAGCACTCCCCTGGCGGGACGCTCCTACGAGCAGTACTTC
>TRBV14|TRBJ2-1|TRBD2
CASSSGTSGYNEQFF
TGTGCCAGCAGCTCCGGGACTAGCGGGTACAATGAGCAGTTCTTC
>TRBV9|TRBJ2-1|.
CASSVSGETEQFF
TGTGCCAGCAGCGTTTCCGGGGAGACTGAGCAGTTCTTC
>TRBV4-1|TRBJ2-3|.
CASSQTSLTDTQYF
TGCGCCAGCAGCCAGACAAGTTTGACAGATACGCAGTATTTT
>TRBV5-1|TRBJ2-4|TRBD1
CASSWTGGRGLGNIQYF
TGCGCCAGCAGCTGGACAGGGGGCCGGGGGTTAGGTAACATTCAGTACTTC
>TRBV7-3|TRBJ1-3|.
CASSQGSQSPGNTIYF
TGTGCCAGCAGCCAAGGGTCACAGAGTCCTGGAAACACCATATATTTT